The rows below give T cell receptor beta chains drawn from one sample of a study of early T cells in non-severe SARS-CoV-2 infection. TCRdb reanalysed the 5' RACE reads using MiXCR and keeps one entry per CDR3 protein. Among 100,000 to 130,000 distinct CDR3 sequences listed, around 10% were seen once. The sequenced material came from whole blood. The receptor source for this set is an adult who was a healthcare worker with PCR-confirmed SARS-CoV-2 infection or an uninfected control (not recorded which). Each CDR3 is given with its conserved first and last residue. D genes are given only for firm matches. Part of the rows lack a size; the others show once, few, many or a class for expanded clones.

j_call clone_size v_call d_call cdr3_length cdr3_aa cdr3_nt
TRBJ1-2 . TRBV28 . 10 CASGDRQLNF TGTGCCAGCGGAGATCGTCAGCTCAACTTC
TRBJ2-7 many TRBV20-1 . 13 CSARDPGGVEQYF TGCAGTGCTAGAGACCCAGGAGGGGTCGAGCAGTACTTC
TRBJ1-2 few TRBV20-1 . 12 CSAKQRNYGYTF TGCAGTGCGAAACAAAGGAACTATGGCTACACCTTC
TRBJ2-7 few TRBV10-3 TRBD1 15 CAISESITGEYEQYF TGTGCCATCAGTGAGTCGATTACAGGGGAGTACGAGCAGTACTTC
TRBJ2-1 . TRBV28 TRBD2 13 CASSPGRVDEQFF TGTGCCAGCAGCCCCGGGAGGGTCGATGAGCAGTTCTTC
TRBJ2-1 . TRBV6-5 . 15 CASSYSGPFYNEQFF TGTGCCAGCAGTTACTCCGGACCTTTTTACAATGAGCAGTTCTTC
TRBJ2-5 many TRBV3-1 . 15 CASSPSSGWQETQYF TGTGCCAGCAGCCCCTCATCGGGGTGGCAAGAGACCCAGTACTTC
TRBJ2-5 few TRBV20-1 TRBD2 15 CSARSGTSGQETQYF TGCAGTGCTAGATCTGGGACTAGCGGCCAAGAGACCCAGTACTTC
TRBJ2-2 few TRBV27 . 15 CASKSGGFHTGELFF TGTGCCAGCAAGAGCGGCGGTTTCCACACCGGGGAGCTGTTTTTT
TRBJ2-2 many TRBV11-2 . 13 CASSFLGAGELFF TGTGCCAGCAGCTTTCTGGGGGCCGGGGAGCTGTTTTTT
TRBJ2-1 few TRBV20-1 . 14 CSASSRTRDNEQFF TGCAGTGCTAGTTCCCGGACTCGAGACAATGAGCAGTTCTTC
TRBJ2-3 . TRBV3-1 . 17 CASSQLATPQGTDTQYF TGTGCCAGCAGCCAACTAGCGACCCCTCAAGGAACAGATACGCAGTATTTT
TRBJ2-7 . TRBV7-2 TRBD2 15 CASSHTSGNPYEQYF TGTGCCAGCAGCCATACCAGCGGGAACCCCTACGAGCAGTACTTC
TRBJ2-7 many TRBV7-6 . 14 CASSPTDSSYEQYF TGTGCCAGCAGCCCGACTGATAGCTCCTACGAGCAGTACTTC
TRBJ2-1 few TRBV28 TRBD2 14 CASSTLAGNVEQFF TGTGCCAGCAGCACACTAGCGGGAAATGTTGAGCAGTTCTTC
TRBJ1-6 few TRBV11-2 . 15 CASSLWGVRDSPLHF TGTGCCAGCAGCTTGTGGGGGGTTAGGGATTCACCCCTCCACTTT
TRBJ2-3 . TRBV21-1 . 17 CASSKGTLAACTDTQYF TGTGCCAGCAGCAAAGGGACTCTAGCGGCCTGCACAGATACGCAGTATTTT
TRBJ1-2 many TRBV6-5 . 15 CASSSASARDYGYTF TGTGCCAGCAGTTCAGCGTCGGCCCGGGACTATGGCTACACCTTC
TRBJ2-1 . TRBV29-1 . 15 CSVVDREVSFNEQFF TGCAGCGTCGTCGACAGGGAGGTTTCGTTCAATGAGCAGTTCTTC
TRBJ2-1 . TRBV14 . 17 CASSPRGSRGLYNEQFF TGTGCCAGCAGCCCGAGAGGGTCGCGGGGCCTCTACAATGAGCAGTTCTTC
TRBJ1-5 many TRBV6-1 . 15 CASSELSDSNQPQHF TGTGCCAGCAGTGAGCTGTCCGATAGCAATCAGCCCCAGCATTTT
TRBJ2-2 many TRBV28 TRBD1 15 CASSSDRLNTGELFF TGTGCCAGCAGCTCGGACAGGCTGAACACCGGGGAGCTGTTTTTT
TRBJ2-7 few TRBV30 . 11 CAWSARFEQYF TGTGCCTGGAGTGCCCGTTTCGAGCAGTACTTC
TRBJ2-2 . TRBV7-3 . 16 CASSLTGTPNTGELFF TGTGCCAGCAGCTTAACCGGGACTCCGAACACCGGGGAGCTGTTTTTT
TRBJ2-7 many TRBV20-1 TRBD1 12 CSAETGYAEQYF TGCAGTGCGGAGACAGGGTACGCCGAGCAGTACTTC
TRBJ2-6 . TRBV6-5 . 15 CASSLEISGTNVLTF TGTGCCAGCAGTCTAGAGATTTCTGGGACCAACGTCCTGACTTTC
TRBJ1-1 many TRBV9 . 15 CASSPIGGYGTEAFF TGTGCCAGCAGCCCCATTGGGGGATACGGCACTGAAGCTTTCTTT
TRBJ2-7 . TRBV11-2 . 15 CASSLLVSGAHEQYF TGTGCCAGCAGCTTATTGGTGTCGGGGGCCCACGAGCAGTACTTC
TRBJ2-2 . TRBV7-2 . 14 CASQGPPLTGELFF TGTGCCAGCCAGGGACCACCCCTGACCGGGGAGCTGTTTTTT
TRBJ1-3 few TRBV7-2 . 15 CASSWGTSSGNTIYF TGTGCCAGCAGCTGGGGGACAAGCTCTGGAAACACCATATATTTT
TRBJ2-1 many TRBV5-1 TRBD1 15 CASSPGTGSYNEQFF TGCGCCAGCAGCCCCGGGACAGGGTCCTACAATGAGCAGTTCTTC
TRBJ2-7 . TRBV11-2 TRBD2 15 CASSLGLAPTYEQYF TGTGCCAGCAGCTTAGGACTAGCGCCTACCTACGAGCAGTACTTC
TRBJ2-4 many TRBV20-1 TRBD1 13 CSASGRGQFFQYF TGCAGTGCTAGCGGCAGGGGGCAATTCTTTCAGTACTTC
TRBJ2-1 many TRBV5-6 TRBD2 18 CASSLRRAAGGLYNEQFF TGTGCCAGCAGCTTGCGGAGGGCAGCGGGAGGGTTGTACAATGAGCAGTTCTTC
TRBJ2-1 many TRBV27 TRBD2 23 CASSFWPHNWVAGVGFSYNEQFF TGTGCCAGCAGTTTCTGGCCGCACAACTGGGTAGCGGGAGTAGGATTTTCCTACAATGAGCAGTTCTTC
TRBJ2-1 many TRBV6-6 . 14 CASRWPADVNEQFF TGTGCCAGCAGATGGCCGGCGGACGTAAATGAGCAGTTCTTC
TRBJ2-5 many TRBV5-1 TRBD1 13 CASRDREQETQYF TGCGCCAGCCGGGACAGGGAACAAGAGACCCAGTACTTC
TRBJ2-1 . TRBV5-1 TRBD2 17 CASSLALGLASSDEQFF TGCGCCAGCAGCTTGGCCCTTGGACTAGCGAGCAGCGATGAGCAGTTCTTC
TRBJ1-1 few TRBV7-9 . 12 CASSLEQIEAFF TGTGCCAGCAGCTTAGAACAGATTGAAGCTTTCTTT
TRBJ2-3 . TRBV3-1 TRBD2 16 CASSQVISGSADTQYF TGTGCCAGCAGCCAAGTGATTAGCGGGAGTGCAGATACGCAGTATTTT
TRBJ1-2 . TRBV27 . 13 CASTGGRGYGYTF TGTGCCAGCACGGGGGGGCGCGGCTATGGCTACACCTTC
TRBJ2-3 few TRBV2 TRBD2 15 CASSRAGVSADTQYF TGTGCCAGCAGTAGGGCGGGAGTGTCCGCAGATACGCAGTATTTT
TRBJ2-3 few TRBV7-2 TRBD2 17 CASRPTFLSGSGDTQYF TGTGCCAGCAGACCTACCTTCCTGAGCGGGAGTGGCGATACGCAGTATTTT
TRBJ1-2 few TRBV20-1 . 14 CSARDRRGNYGYTF TGCAGTGCTAGGGACAGACGGGGGAACTATGGCTACACCTTC
TRBJ1-3 many TRBV28 . 13 CASSFGERNTIYF TGTGCCAGCAGTTTTGGAGAAAGAAACACCATATATTTT
TRBJ1-5 . TRBV28 TRBD1 16 CASRPDRAIGNQPQHF TGTGCCAGCAGGCCGGACAGGGCTATTGGCAATCAGCCCCAGCATTTT
TRBJ1-2 many TRBV20-1 TRBD1 15 CSASPLDRVGYGYTF TGCAGTGCGAGCCCCCTAGACAGGGTCGGCTATGGCTACACCTTC
TRBJ2-2 many TRBV20-1 TRBD1 13 CSARQGGTGELFF TGCAGTGCCAGACAGGGGGGCACCGGGGAGCTGTTTTTT
TRBJ2-7 . TRBV7-9 . 16 CASSLARPGASYEQYF TGTGCCAGCAGCTTAGCAAGGCCAGGGGCGTCCTACGAGCAGTACTTC
TRBJ2-3 . TRBV7-9 . 13 CASSLFGKDTQYF TGTGCCAGCAGCCTATTCGGTAAAGATACGCAGTATTTT
TRBJ2-7 . TRBV20-1 TRBD2 14 CSARLAGGVGEQYF TGCAGTGCTAGACTAGCGGGAGGAGTTGGCGAGCAGTACTTC
TRBJ2-5 few TRBV6-6 . 18 CASSYSPPLQRNQETQYF TGTGCCAGCAGTTACTCCCCGCCTCTTCAGCGGAACCAAGAGACCCAGTACTTC
TRBJ2-7 few TRBV27 . 14 CASSLSGTLYEQYF TGTGCCAGCAGTTTATCGGGGACTTTATACGAGCAGTACTTC
TRBJ2-7 . TRBV28 TRBD1 15 CASSLLPGQGREQYF TGTGCCAGCAGTTTATTGCCGGGACAGGGGAGGGAGCAGTACTTC
TRBJ2-7 . TRBV7-9 TRBD2 16 CASSLTPGLVIYEQYF TGTGCCAGCAGCTTAACCCCTGGACTAGTTATCTACGAGCAGTACTTC
TRBJ2-3 few TRBV11-2 . 14 CASATWGITDTQYF TGTGCCAGCGCGACCTGGGGGATCACAGATACGCAGTATTTT
TRBJ1-6 many TRBV20-1 . 15 CSARGDGRKNSPLHF TGCAGTGCTAGAGGCGACGGACGGAAGAATTCACCCCTCCACTTT
TRBJ2-3 . TRBV7-9 TRBD2 16 CASSPGLAGATDTQYF TGTGCCAGCAGCCCGGGACTAGCGGGCGCCACAGATACGCAGTATTTT
TRBJ2-7 many TRBV7-2 . 15 CASSLGRGRTYEQYF TGTGCCAGCAGCTTAGGGCGGGGTCGGACCTACGAGCAGTACTTC
TRBJ2-1 once TRBV7-9 . 14 CTSSLRETYNEQFF TGTACCAGCAGCTTAAGGGAGACCTACAATGAGCAGTTCTTC